The clone carrying this TCR beta chain appeared a few times. Its antigen is unknown. Combining a sample-barcoded 5' primer with a J-beta primer mix, a second PCR ran for roughly 7 to 12 cycles. Each of the cDNA molecules was tagged by a template-switch adaptor with 12 random nucleotides. Per-sample output comprised a minimum of 3 million paired-end reads containing CDR3. TCRdb re-analysed the 5' RACE reads in MiXCR, keeping a single row per CDR3 protein. Of about 1.5 million distinct CDR3 sequences in the sample, 40% to 50% are singletons; the top ten hold 7.9%. This record belongs to a study of blood T cells in healthy people across ages. The wider study: Through template switching, about one barcoded beta molecule was captured per two T cells, as measured in model experiments.

Study-wide points: The authors considered diversity estimates from one million T cells to be underestimates.

Germline trimming cut 4 bases from V and 8 bases from J; bases unmatched to any gene: 6. Germline V gives CDR1 SGHTA, CDR2 FQGTGA. The CDR3 length is 13 residues. The receptor's source is a woman aged 18-29 years in good health. Sequenced input: blood. The rearrangement links TRBV7-3 to TRBJ1-2; 8 bases agree with TRBD1. This CDR3 reads CASSYTGGGGYTF. The CDR3 DNA reads TGTGCCAGCAGCTACACAGGGGGAGGCGGCTACACCTTC.